This T cell receptor beta chain was sequenced during a study of T cell repertoires and HLA-DP antigens. Overall study context: Versus self, one alloantigen differed at one groove amino acid, the other at ten. Average DNA input: roughly 230 ng for CD137+CD4+ sorts, roughly 1,100 ng pre-culture.

A remark on this clone: No antigen is known for it.

CD4+ T cells, purified by negative selection, averaged 97.7% purity. Untouched CD4+ T cells were bead-isolated from PBMC at about 97.7% purity. The table came from immunoSEQ multiplex PCR; TCRdb's copy has only in-frame clones and leaves some out. The sample has fewer than 95,000 clones; around 86% are singletons. The V and J ends lost 1 base and 9 bases respectively, with 11 bases between them. The V gene's germline CDR1 is SGHRS and CDR2 YFSETQ. CDR3 length: 14 residues. Sequencing input: CD4+ T cells from PBMCs. This chain connects TRBV5-1 to TRBJ1-6; D gene ambiguous. The TCR was taken from a man aged 45-65 years in good health and CMV-seronegative. The CDR3 loop reads CASSLSGRSSPLHF. In DNA form, the CDR3 reads TGCGCCAGCAGCTTGTCGGGCCGGAGTTCACCCCTCCACTTT.